This TCR beta chain came from a study of pediatric ulcerative colitis. Overall study context: Several patients showed pancolitis and two showed left-sided colitis.

This clone was seen a few times. Its antigen is currently unknown. The V gene's germline CDR1 is LGHNA and CDR2 YSLEER. Trimming took 1 base from V and 2 from J, leaving 8 bases between them. The CDR3 has 14 residues. Clones were sequenced by immunoSEQ multiplex PCR, and TCRdb holds only the in-frame ones, with some missing. In the table there are about 64,000 clones, just over 75% of which are singletons. No immunosuppressive drugs were given to ulcerative colitis patients before diagnostic colonoscopy. At colonoscopy, a blood sample was also collected. The study, taken as a whole, reports: Ulcerative colitis patients shared more blood-rectal clones than controls.

Sequenced input: blood. The chain combines TRBV4-3 with TRBJ1-1; D unresolved. This clonotype was sampled from a boy under 18 with moderate ulcerative colitis. CDR3 protein: CASSQVRVNTEAFF. CDR3 DNA: TGCGCCAGCAGCCAAGTGAGGGTTAACACTGAAGCTTTCTTT.